This TCR beta chain originates from a study of T cells in Graves' hyperthyroidism and ophthalmopathy (dated by TCRdb to between 2019 and 2020). Concerning the study at large: Peripheral blood was collected at initial diagnosis, before any treatment. To identify TCR V-J signatures that set the groups apart, the researchers used a discovery cohort of more than 95 patients, made up of approximately 43 with Graves' ophthalmopathy and about 59 with stable Graves' hyperthyroidism. The 75 to 100 discovery patients were divided at random into training and test sets in a 7:3 ratio. Following sampling, methimazole starting at 30 mg daily was given to hyperthyroidism patients, and high-dose intravenous methylprednisolone was given to ophthalmopathy patients. According to the paper, TCR Vbeta CDR3 sequencing was carried out on 120 to 150 peripheral blood samples, which came from about 45 ophthalmopathy, around 75 hyperthyroidism and approximately 17 progressor patients. An independent validation cohort of around 19 hyperthyroidism patients and about 15 patients who later progressed to ophthalmopathy tested prospective prediction of ophthalmopathy. The study also compared thyroid tissue and blood T-cell repertoires from five or six Graves' hyperthyroidism patients. On the study overall, not on this receptor specifically: Most expanded thyroid clonotypes (frequency above 0.001) were also detected in blood, a finding suggesting that blood repertoires may reflect thyroid immune responses. In validation, the model predicted progression to ophthalmopathy with 55% to 71% sensitivity and roughly 75% specificity, a median of about six months before onset. In cross-validation, a model built on a 13 V-J signature told ophthalmopathy apart from stable hyperthyroidism with less than 90% sensitivity and approximately 81% specificity, and in testing the same model reached 80%/75%. No statistical method was used to set the sample size in advance, and investigators knew the group allocation.

The TCR beta CDR3 regions were amplified from RNA transcripts. A first-round RT-PCR of the TCR CDR3 used the HTBI primer set with the Qiagen OneStep RT-PCR kit. A second multiplex PCR round built the libraries, followed by size selection and purification. Paired-end sequencing of the libraries was performed with 100 bp reads on an Illumina HiSeq2000. Concerning the study's data processing: SOAPnuke was used to process the raw data, throwing out any read that contained adapters or uncalled bases, had a mean Phred below 15, or lacked an exact constant-primer or identifier match. High-quality paired reads were merged using COPE v1.2.5, and each unique nucleotide sequence was defined as a clonotype. MiTCR v1.1 was used to align the clonotypes against IMGT TRBV, TRBD and TRBJ reference segments. The analysis included only V-J combinations with a frequency above 0.0001, which together covered around 99% of the repertoires. A TCS score was defined as the ratio between F50 (clonal expansion) and ExV (chaos), using BLOSUM62-based TCRdist between CDR3 peptides within each V-J. Welch's t-statistics and random forest reduced several hundred V-J features to 13, which were used in a naive Bayes classifier (R e1071). TCRdb trimmed public reads at Q25 via fastp, called clones via MiXCR and kept in-frame beta chains. When rows share a CDR3 protein, they turn into one entry using the most common DNA and genes. TCRdb, not the authors, supplied the V and J calls. Within this sample are 330,000 or so distinct CDR3 sequences, with roughly 18% of them counted one time only. About a sixth of the sample is held by the ten biggest clonotypes.

This clonotype was observed many times. The antigen it recognizes is unknown. Base qualities are not at hand, and no much larger clone is one base apart. Trimmed from V: 5 bases; trimmed from J: 5 bases; junction bases lacking a gene match: 5. The CDR3 sequence holds 13 residues, the cysteine and phenylalanine included. Just the 39-base CDR3 DNA is kept, in frame starting at base 1. Per the germline V gene, SGHTA is the CDR1 and FQGTGA is the CDR2. In the ophthalmopathy patients, disease was moderately to severely active, with a Clinical Activity Score of 3 or more, a NOSPECS grade of 4 or more, and a duration of less than 3 months. Patients with uncontrolled infections, other autoimmune diseases, pregnancy or lactation were excluded. Diagnoses were established on the basis of clinical symptoms, serum thyroxine and TRAb, thyroid ultrasound, and orbital computed tomography. PBMCs were isolated from about 9.1 ml of fresh peripheral blood by Ficoll-Paque density gradient centrifugation. Total RNA was extracted using Trizol reagent, and RNA quality was assessed on an Agilent 2100 Bioanalyzer.

This receptor was obtained from a woman aged 40 to 50 with Graves' ophthalmopathy. The V and J genes are TRBV7-3 and TRBJ2-7, with 8 bases matching TRBD1. Specimen: blood. The CDR3 corresponds to CASSPDRDHEQYF. The DNA is TGTGCCAGCAGCCCGGACAGGGACCACGAGCAGTACTTC.